Included here is one T cell receptor beta chain sequence, with context. The germline gives CDR1 MDHEN, CDR2 SYDVKM. Trimming took off 4 bases at V and 6 bases at J, with 21 bases between the two ends. The CDR3 has 16 amino acids. Several immunoSEQ plates held equal portions of the genomic DNA taken from each subset. Per the original data handling: Owing to the provision of junction-only sequences devoid of quality scores by immunoSEQ, filtering differed. The method was immunoSEQ multiplex PCR; TCRdb's version includes in-frame clones alone and lacks a portion of them. The V and J calls and clone size come from that table; D and trimming were worked out from the DNA. The table includes about 690,000 clones, around 90% detected once. The sample originates from a study of shared clonotypes between healthy human individuals. CD45RO+ cells joined CCR7-negative CD45RA+ TemRA cells to form CD8 memory.

Sequencing input: memory CD8+ T cells from PBMCs. Described subset: CD45RO+ cells pooled with CCR7-negative TemRA cells. This chain links TRBV28 with TRBJ1-2; tentatively, D is TRBD1 (6 bases). This TCR came from a man younger than 30 in good health. Some clones in this sample may be carry-over from other donors' samples. The CDR3 spells CASSSNRWGALNGYTF. CDR3 coding DNA: TGTGCCAGCAGTTCTAATCGGTGGGGGGCGCTGAATGGCTACACCTTC.